The 21 T cell receptor beta chains below come from one sample, sequenced in a study of T cell clonality in common variable immunodeficiency. The assay was immunoSEQ multiplex PCR, and TCRdb's table has in-frame clones only and misses some. This sample carries around 57,000 clones, none of them present only once. Sequencing input: peripheral blood mononuclear cells. The receptors were sampled from a person between 18 and 69 years old in good health.

This clone was observed many times. This chain's CDR3 is CASSKDRDTQETQYF. The sequenced part of the CDR3 DNA is TGTGCCAGCAGCAAGGACAGGGACACTCAAGAGACC. V usage is TRBV6-2 or TRBV6-3 and J usage is TRBJ2-5; the match to TRBD1 covers 8 bases. The read finishes 3 residues shy of the CDR3 end, and the germline J gene is used to complete it. Germline-derived CDR1 and CDR2 are MNHEY and SVGEGT. The CDR3 extends over 15 amino acids. V was pared by 6 bases and J by 2 bases, with 8 bases of the junction left unmatched.

This clone was recorded at least ten times. The CDR3 end falls 3 residues outside the read, so it is completed with the germline J gene. This chain connects TRBV2 to TRBJ2-2; 7 bases are a match to TRBD1. J lost 3 bases, V lost 10 bases, and 5 bases had no gene match. This CDR3 has 13 amino acids. Germline CDR1 reads SNHLY; CDR2 reads FYNNEI. The CDR3 DNA, read in part, is TGTGCCACACGGGACAGTGACACCGGGGAG. Protein sequence: CATRDSDTGE. The full CDR3 is CATRDSDTGELFF.

Many counts were recorded for this clone. Sequencing ends 3 residues short of the CDR3 end; the germline J gene provides the rest. The chain couples TRBV6-2 or TRBV6-3 to TRBJ2-7; a possible D gene is TRBD2 (6 bases). Trimming took off 2 bases at V and 2 bases at J, with 16 bases between the two ends. Germline V gives CDR1 MNHEY, CDR2 SVGEGT. The CDR3 spans 16 residues. CDR3 amino acids: CASSYGSGPKPYEQYF. CDR3 DNA (partial): TGTGCCAGCAGTTACGGGAGCGGGCCGAAACCCTACGAG.

This clone was observed many times. This CDR3 is CASSLDPQGYEQYF. CDR3 bases read: TGTGCCAGCAGCTTAGATCCTCAGGGCTACGAG. The gene calls are TRBV11-2 and TRBJ2-7, with D tentatively TRBD1 (5 bases). With the read ending 3 residues before the CDR3 end, the germline J gene is used to fill in that end. Trimming took off 0 bases at V and 3 bases at J, with 9 bases between the two ends. CDR3 length: 14 amino acids. Germline CDR1 is SGHAT and CDR2 is FQNNGV. The full variable domain, rest sourced from reference TRBV11-2 and TRBJ2-7, is EAGVAQSPRYKIIEKRQSVAFWCNPISGHATLYWYQQILGQGPKLLIQFQNNGVVDDSQLPKDRFSAERLKGVDSTLKIQPAKLEDSAVYLCASSLDPQGYEQYFGPGTRLTVT.

This clone was picked up many times. The read gets to within 3 residues of the CDR3 end, and the germline J gene fills in the rest. V is TRBV19 and J is TRBJ1-2; tentative D call: TRBD1 (6 bases). Germline lookup yields CDR1 LNHDA and CDR2 SQIVND (reference sequence). V lost 2 bases and J lost 0, with 19 bases in between. The CDR3 runs to 18 residues. The CDR3 region is CASSIWTADQGSNYGYTF. CDR3 bases read: TGTGCCAGTAGTATATGGACAGCCGACCAGGGGTCTAACTATGGC.

This clone occurred many times. The read terminates 3 residues ahead of where the CDR3 ends, so the germline J gene completes it. The chain uses TRBV19 and TRBJ1-2; D is unresolved. The CDR3 totals 17 residues. V was clipped by 5 bases and J by 4 bases, with 23 bases between them. Germline assignment: CDR1 LNHDA and CDR2 SQIVND (reference sequence). CDR3 bases read: TGTGCCAGTAGTCTACCCCTACCTGGGCATATTCTCTATGGC. Its translation: CASSLPLPGHILYG. In full, the CDR3 is CASSLPLPGHILYGYTF.

This clone has ten or more counts. Read coverage stops 3 residues before the CDR3 terminus; the germline J gene supplies the remainder. This sequence joins TRBV5-1 and TRBJ2-1; TRBD2 agrees at 13 bases. The CDR3 runs to 16 residues. CDR1 and CDR2 (germline): SGHRS, YFSETQ. V lost 0 bases, J lost 7 bases, and 4 bases stayed unmatched. CDR3 DNA, as far as it was read: TGCGCCAGCAGCTTGGTACTAGCGGGAGGGACGAATGAG. Translated, it gives CASSLVLAGGTNE. From start to end, the CDR3 is CASSLVLAGGTNEQFF.

This clone came up many times. The CDR3 end is not reached by the read, which stops 3 residues before it; the germline J gene fills it in. The rearrangement uses TRBV7-8 and TRBJ2-3, with 10 bases that match TRBD2. The germline V gene encodes CDR1 SGHVS and CDR2 FQNEAQ. CDR3 length equals 16 residues. V shed 3 bases, J shed 0 bases, and the junction held 3 bases outside the gene matches. The CDR3 loop is CASSFTSGTSTDTQYF. CDR3 DNA, as far as it was read: TGTGCCAGCAGCTTTACTAGCGGGACTAGCACAGATACG.

This clone came up many times. The read terminates 3 residues ahead of where the CDR3 ends, so the germline J gene completes it. The V and J genes are TRBV19 and TRBJ2-7; no definite D call. The CDR3 consists of 13 residues. CDR1 and CDR2 (germline): LNHDA, SQIVND (reference sequence). Trimming shortened V by 3 bases and J by 4 bases, and 10 bases separated the two germline ends. CDR3 bases read: TGTGCCAGTAGTATCGGGTCTTCATACGAG. This gives the protein CASSIGSSYE. The whole CDR3 sequence reads CASSIGSSYEQYF.

This clone was found many times. Read data end 3 residues before the CDR3 end; the end is taken from the germline J gene. The rearrangement links TRBV2 to TRBJ2-7, with TRBD1 as a possible D gene (6 bases). This CDR3 is 15 amino acids long. The V gene lost 2 bases and the J gene lost 3 bases, with 14 bases spanning the gap. CDR1 SNHLY and CDR2 FYNNEI come from the germline V gene. Partial CDR3 DNA: TGTGCCAGCAGTGAAAACAGGGCGAGGTTCTACGAG. Its translation is CASSENRARFYE. From start to end, the CDR3 is CASSENRARFYEQYF.

This clone was detected ten times or more. The read ends 3 residues early relative to the CDR3; the germline J gene fills the gap. The J gene is TRBJ1-5, the V gene TRBV7-8; no firm D call. Deletions cut 3 bases from V and 0 bases from J, with 9 bases between. There are 15 residues in the CDR3. Per the germline V gene, CDR1 is SGHVS and CDR2 is FQNEAQ. The part of the CDR3 DNA that was read is TGTGCCAGCAGCTTGACACGTGATAGCAATCAGCCC. It encodes CASSLTRDSNQP. The full CDR3 reads CASSLTRDSNQPQHF.

This clone was found many times. The read stops 3 residues short of the end of the CDR3; the missing end is completed from the germline J gene. The same CDR3 also results from other DNA sequences found in this sample. The J gene is TRBJ2-1, the V gene TRBV18; D is ambiguous. Germline CDR1 KGHSH, CDR2 LQKENI. V was trimmed by 2 bases and J by 5 bases, leaving 7 bases between them. This CDR3 spans 13 amino acids. Incomplete CDR3 DNA: TGTGCCAGCTCACCAACCTCAGACAATGAG. This sequence encodes CASSPTSDNE. The entire CDR3 is CASSPTSDNEQFF.

At least ten counts were recorded for this clone. The part of the CDR3 DNA that was read is TGCGCCAGCAGCTTGGCCCTTTCCCACGAG. It yields the protein CASSLALSHE. In full, the CDR3 is CASSLALSHEQYF. V gene TRBV5-1 combines with J gene TRBJ2-7; no firm D call. The read is 3 residues too short to cover the CDR3 end, so that end is filled in from the germline J gene. V was clipped by 0 bases and J by 5 bases, with 9 bases between them. This CDR3 contains 13 residues. Germline CDR1 is SGHRS and CDR2 is YFSETQ.

This clone has at least ten counts. The CDR3 bases that were read are TGTGCCAGCAGCTCTGGACTAGCGGGAGTAAACGCG. Residues: CASSSGLAGVNA. The full CDR3 protein is CASSSGLAGVNAQYF. V is TRBV7-2 and J is TRBJ2-3; 13 nucleotides agree with TRBD2. The read is 3 residues too short to cover the CDR3 end, so that end is filled in from the germline J gene. Germline CDR1 and CDR2: SGHTA and FQGNSA. The CDR3 totals 15 residues.

This clone occurred many times. The CDR3 bases that were read are TGTGCCAGCAGCCAAGTTATTCGACGGGGGAATGAAAAA. Amino acid sequence: CASSQVIRRGNEK. The entire CDR3 protein is CASSQVIRRGNEKLFF. The rearrangement joins TRBV14 to TRBJ1-4; D perhaps matches TRBD1 (5 bases). The read gets to within 3 residues of the CDR3 end, and the germline J gene fills in the rest. Germline CDR1 SGHDN, CDR2 FVKESK. The CDR3 loop spans 16 amino acids. The ends were cut back, 1 base at V and 5 bases at J, with 14 bases in the middle. Supplemented by reference TRBV14 and TRBJ1-4, the full variable domain reads EAGVTQFPSHSVIEKGQTVTLRCDPISGHDNLYWYRRVMGKEIKFLLHFVKESKQDESGMPNNRFLAERTGGTYSTLKVQPAELEDSGVYFCASSQVIRRGNEKLFFGSGTQLSVL.

This clone appeared many times. The CDR3 goes on 3 residues after the read ends, and that part is filled in from the germline J gene. The rearrangement links TRBV20-1 to TRBJ2-2, with D possibly matching TRBD1 (5 bases). This CDR3 has 16 amino acids. The germline V gene encodes CDR1 DFQATT and CDR2 SNEGSKA (reference sequence). Trimming cost V 6 bases and J 4 bases, with 21 bases left between them. The CDR3 sequence: CSAISDTPSATGELFF. The part of the CDR3 DNA that was read is TGCAGTGCCATCTCGGACACCCCGTCGGCCACCGGGGAG.

This clone was seen many times. The sequence runs out 3 residues before the end of the CDR3; the remainder is reconstructed from the germline J gene. This rearrangement joins TRBV19 to TRBJ2-1, with D possibly matching TRBD2 (5 bases). This CDR3 has 13 amino acids. CDR1 is LNHDA and CDR2 is SQIVND in the germline V gene (reference sequence). Trimming removed 4 bases at V and 9 bases at J, with 13 bases between. The CDR3 sequence: CASSTGLLGEQFF. CDR3 bases read: TGTGCCAGTAGTACAGGACTCCTCGGTGAG.

This clone was recorded many times. The DNA ends 3 residues before the CDR3 does, and the rest of the CDR3 is filled in from the germline J gene. V is TRBV15 and J is TRBJ2-1; weak D call: TRBD2 (6 bases). Germline CDR1 and CDR2: LNHNV and YYDKDF (reference sequence). This CDR3 has 15 residues. V lost 0 bases and J lost 7, with 13 bases in between. Partial CDR3 DNA: TGTGCCACCAGCAGAGATAAAGGAGGGCCGAATGAG. Its protein product is CATSRDKGGPNE. The whole CDR3 region reads CATSRDKGGPNEQFF.

This clone was detected ten times or more. From the germline J gene comes the end of the CDR3, since the read stops 3 residues before it. The chain uses TRBV10-3 and TRBJ2-3; no definite D call. The V gene's germline CDR1 is ENHRY and CDR2 SYGVKD. The CDR3 contains 16 residues. V dropped 0 bases and J dropped 5 bases, with 15 bases sitting between them. The CDR3 loop reads CAISESSGPEEDTQYF. The covered CDR3 bases are TGTGCCATCAGTGAGTCGTCTGGGCCCGAGGAAGATACG.

The table lists this clone with many counts. The read ends 3 residues early relative to the CDR3; the germline J gene fills the gap. J is TRBJ1-3 and V is TRBV7-8; D is perhaps TRBD1 (5 bases). The CDR3 is made up of 16 amino acids. Germline V gene sequence: CDR1 SGHVS, CDR2 FQNEAQ. Trimming pared 4 bases from V and 4 bases from J, leaving 17 bases between. CDR3 DNA, as far as it was read: TGTGCCAGCAGCTACCAACCCGGGACTGGAGGAAACACC. Translation gives CASSYQPGTGGNT. The full CDR3 protein reads CASSYQPGTGGNTIYF.

In its sample, this clone was seen many times. The sequenced CDR3 bases are TGTGCCAGCAGTTCCCCATTTTTCTACAATGAG. Amino acids: CASSSPFFYNE. The full CDR3 reads CASSSPFFYNEQFF. The chain is built from TRBV6-2 or TRBV6-3 and TRBJ2-1, with unresolved D. The read ends 3 residues shy of where the CDR3 ends; the end is completed using the germline J gene. The germline V gene encodes CDR1 MNHEY and CDR2 SVGEGT. The V and J ends lost 4 bases and 3 bases respectively, with 10 bases between them. The CDR3 contains 14 residues.